This TCR beta chain was profiled in a study of cytomegalovirus exposure and HLA in healthy donors. Study-level findings and limits: Analysis performed later found more than 15,000 TCR beta sequences associated with HLA alleles at 0.05 false discovery rate. Most of the TCR beta V segments (in an earlier analysis) were productive either about 87% or about 30% of the time.

CDR1 is SGHAT and CDR2 is FQNNGV in the germline V gene. The CDR3 runs to 12 residues. The ends were cut back, 5 bases at V and 7 bases at J, with 12 bases in the middle. It was with 60 Vbeta and 13 Jbeta primers that the PCR ran. Data came from immunoSEQ multiplex PCR; TCRdb stores just in-frame clones and leaves some out. This table holds 190,000 or so clones, about 76% found once. A single count supports this clone. Its target is unknown. This sequence joins TRBV11-2 and TRBJ2-7; D not resolved. The receptor comes from a male donor in good health and CMV-seropositive. The sample comprised PBMCs. The CDR3 coding sequence is TGTGCCAGCAGCCCCCGACTGACGGAGCAGTACTTC. Amino acids: CASSPRLTEQYF. Full variable domain (missing parts from reference TRBV11-2 and TRBJ2-7): EAGVAQSPRYKIIEKRQSVAFWCNPISGHATLYWYQQILGQGPKLLIQFQNNGVVDDSQLPKDRFSAERLKGVDSTLKIQPAKLEDSAVYLCASSPRLTEQYFGPGTRLTVT.